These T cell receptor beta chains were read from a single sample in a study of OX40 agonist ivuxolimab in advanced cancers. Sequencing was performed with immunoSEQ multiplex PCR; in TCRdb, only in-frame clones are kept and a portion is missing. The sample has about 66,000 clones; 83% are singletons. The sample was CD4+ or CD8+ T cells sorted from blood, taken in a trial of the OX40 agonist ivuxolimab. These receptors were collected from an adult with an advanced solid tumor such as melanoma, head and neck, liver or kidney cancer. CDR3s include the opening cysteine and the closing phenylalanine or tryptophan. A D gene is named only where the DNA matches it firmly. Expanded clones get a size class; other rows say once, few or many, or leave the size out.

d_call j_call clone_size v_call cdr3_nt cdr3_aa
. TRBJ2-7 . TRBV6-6 TGTGCCAGCAGTTCAAGAAACGACGAGCAGTACTTC CASSSRNDEQYF
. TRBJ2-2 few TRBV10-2 TGCGCCAGCAGCCCAAGGGGACCCGGGGAGCTGTTTTTT CASSPRGPGELFF
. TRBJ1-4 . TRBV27 TGTGCCAGCAGACCCAGGGGTGTTGGTAATGAAAAACTGTTTTTT CASRPRGVGNEKLFF
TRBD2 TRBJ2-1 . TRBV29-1 TGCAGCGTTGAAATCGGGACTAGCGGGAGGGTGGATGAGCAGTTCTTC CSVEIGTSGRVDEQFF
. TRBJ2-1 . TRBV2 TGTGCCAGCAGCGAGCAGTCTCTAGCACCCACCTACAATGAGCAGTTCTTC CASSEQSLAPTYNEQFF
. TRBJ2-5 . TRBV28 TGTGCCAGCAGTTTAAGCAGGGAAGAGACCCAGTACTTC CASSLSREETQYF
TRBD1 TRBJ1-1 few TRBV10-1 TGCGCCAGCAGTGAGTGGACAGGGGGGAACACTGAAGCTTTCTTT CASSEWTGGNTEAFF
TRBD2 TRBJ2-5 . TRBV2 TGTGCCAGCAGTTTCGCGGGAGGAGAAGAGACCCAGTACTTC CASSFAGGEETQYF
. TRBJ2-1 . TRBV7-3 TGTGCCAGCAACCCACAGGGTTCGAATGAGCAGTTCTTC CASNPQGSNEQFF
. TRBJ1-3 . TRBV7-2 TGTGCCAGCAGCTTAGGGCGGAGCCGATTTTCTGGAAACACCATATATTTT CASSLGRSRFSGNTIYF
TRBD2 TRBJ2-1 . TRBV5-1 TGCGCCAGCAGCTTGAGACTAGCGCGAAGTCACAATGAGCAGTTCTTC CASSLRLARSHNEQFF
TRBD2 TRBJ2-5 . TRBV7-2 TGTGCCAGCAGCTCCCCCGGGTCTAGCGGGAGGACGTACCAAGAGACCCAGTACTTC CASSSPGSSGRTYQETQYF
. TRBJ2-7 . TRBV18 TGTGCCAGCTCCGAGGGTAGAGGGTACGAGCAGTACTTC CASSEGRGYEQYF
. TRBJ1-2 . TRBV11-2 TGTGCCAGCAGCGTGGGGGGGCGGATCTATGGCTACACCTTC CASSVGGRIYGYTF
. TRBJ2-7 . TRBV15 TGTGCCACCAGCAGAGAGGGGACTGCCTACGAGCAGTACTTC CATSREGTAYEQYF
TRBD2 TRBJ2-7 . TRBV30 TGTGCCTGGAGTGTACTTGGGACTAGACGCGAGCAGTACTTC CAWSVLGTRREQYF
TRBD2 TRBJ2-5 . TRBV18 TGTGCCAGCTCTCCCATAGCGGGAGGCGGGGAGACCCAGTACTTC CASSPIAGGGETQYF
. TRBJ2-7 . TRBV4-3 TGCGCCAGCAGCCAAGCGGCCCGGGTCGATACCTACGAGCAGTACTTC CASSQAARVDTYEQYF
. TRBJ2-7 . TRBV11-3 TGTGCCAGCAGCTTAGAATCATCTCCTAGCTCACAATACGAGCAGTACTTC CASSLESSPSSQYEQYF
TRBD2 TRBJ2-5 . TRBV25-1 TGTGCCAGCAATCGCGGGAGGGCCTCGAGAGAGACCCAGTACTTC CASNRGRASRETQYF
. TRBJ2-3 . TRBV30 TGTGCCTGGAGTGTAGGGATGGCAGGAACCGGGTCAGATACGCAGTATTTT CAWSVGMAGTGSDTQYF
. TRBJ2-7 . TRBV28 TGTGCCAGCAGTTTAGTAGGCAGCTCCTACGAGCAGTACTTC CASSLVGSSYEQYF